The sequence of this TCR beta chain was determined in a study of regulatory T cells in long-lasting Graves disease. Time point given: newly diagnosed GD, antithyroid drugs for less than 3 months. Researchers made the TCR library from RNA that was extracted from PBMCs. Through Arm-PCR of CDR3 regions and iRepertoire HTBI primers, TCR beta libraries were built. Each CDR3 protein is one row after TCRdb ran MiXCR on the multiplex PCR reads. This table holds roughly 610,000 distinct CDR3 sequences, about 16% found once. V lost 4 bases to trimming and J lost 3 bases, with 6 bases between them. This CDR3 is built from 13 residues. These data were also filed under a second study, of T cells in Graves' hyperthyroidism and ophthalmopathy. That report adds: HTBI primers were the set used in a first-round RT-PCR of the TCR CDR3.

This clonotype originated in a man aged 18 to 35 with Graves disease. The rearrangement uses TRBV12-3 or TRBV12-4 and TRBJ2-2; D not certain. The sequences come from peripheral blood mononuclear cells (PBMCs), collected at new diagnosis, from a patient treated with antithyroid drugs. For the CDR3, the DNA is TGTGCCAGCAGTTCTCTGTACACCGGGGAGCTGTTTTTT. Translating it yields CASSSLYTGELFF.